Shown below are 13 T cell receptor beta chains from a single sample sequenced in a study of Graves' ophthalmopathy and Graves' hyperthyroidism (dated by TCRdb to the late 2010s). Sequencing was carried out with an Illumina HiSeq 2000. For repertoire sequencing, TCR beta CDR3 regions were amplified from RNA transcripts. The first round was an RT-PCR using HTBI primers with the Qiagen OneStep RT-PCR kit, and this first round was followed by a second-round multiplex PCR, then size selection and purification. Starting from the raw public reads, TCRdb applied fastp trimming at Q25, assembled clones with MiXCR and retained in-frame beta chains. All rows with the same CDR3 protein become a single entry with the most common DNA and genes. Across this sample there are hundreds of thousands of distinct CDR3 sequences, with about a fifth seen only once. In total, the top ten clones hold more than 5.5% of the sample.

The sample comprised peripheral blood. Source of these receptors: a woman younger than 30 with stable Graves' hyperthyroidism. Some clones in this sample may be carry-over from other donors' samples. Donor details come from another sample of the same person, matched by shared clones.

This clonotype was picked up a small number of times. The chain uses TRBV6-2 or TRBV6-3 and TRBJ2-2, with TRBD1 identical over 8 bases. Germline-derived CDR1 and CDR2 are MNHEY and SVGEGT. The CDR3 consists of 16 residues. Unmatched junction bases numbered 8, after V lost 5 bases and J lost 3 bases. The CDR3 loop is CASSKLTGVDTGELFF. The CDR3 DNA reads TGTGCCAGCAGTAAACTGACAGGGGTCGACACCGGGGAGCTGTTTTTT.

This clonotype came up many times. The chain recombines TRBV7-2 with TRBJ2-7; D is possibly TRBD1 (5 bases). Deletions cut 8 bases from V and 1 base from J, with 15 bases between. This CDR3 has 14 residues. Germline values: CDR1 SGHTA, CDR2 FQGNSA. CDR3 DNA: TGTGCCAGCGCAAGAGCAGGGTGGTCCTACGAGCAGTACTTC. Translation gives CASARAGWSYEQYF.

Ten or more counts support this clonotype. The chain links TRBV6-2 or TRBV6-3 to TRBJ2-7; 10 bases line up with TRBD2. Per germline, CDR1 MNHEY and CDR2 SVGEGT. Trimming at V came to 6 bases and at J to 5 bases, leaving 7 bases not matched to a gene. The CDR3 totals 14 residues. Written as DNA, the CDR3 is TGTGCCAGCAGGGCCGGGACTAGCGTTAACGAGCAGTACTTC. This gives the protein CASRAGTSVNEQYF.

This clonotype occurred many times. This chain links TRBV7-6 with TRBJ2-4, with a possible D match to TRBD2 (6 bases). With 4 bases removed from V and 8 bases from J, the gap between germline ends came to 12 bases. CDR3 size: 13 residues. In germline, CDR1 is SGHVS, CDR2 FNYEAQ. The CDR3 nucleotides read TGTGCCAGCAGCTCCCCACCGGGGGACATTCAGTACTTC. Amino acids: CASSSPPGDIQYF.

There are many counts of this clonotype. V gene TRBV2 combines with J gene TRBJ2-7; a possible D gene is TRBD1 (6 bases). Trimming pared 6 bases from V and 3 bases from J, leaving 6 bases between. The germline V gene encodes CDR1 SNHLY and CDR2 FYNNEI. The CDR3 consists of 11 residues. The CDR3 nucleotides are TGTGCCAGCAGACAGGGCTACGAGCAGTACTTC. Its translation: CASRQGYEQYF.

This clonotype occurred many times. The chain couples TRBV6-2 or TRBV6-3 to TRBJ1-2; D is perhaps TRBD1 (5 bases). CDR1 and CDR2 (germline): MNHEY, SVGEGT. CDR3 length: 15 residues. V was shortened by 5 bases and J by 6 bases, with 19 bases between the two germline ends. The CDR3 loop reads CASSRREGPSNGYTF. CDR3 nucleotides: TGTGCCAGCAGTCGAAGAGAGGGGCCGAGCAATGGCTACACCTTC.

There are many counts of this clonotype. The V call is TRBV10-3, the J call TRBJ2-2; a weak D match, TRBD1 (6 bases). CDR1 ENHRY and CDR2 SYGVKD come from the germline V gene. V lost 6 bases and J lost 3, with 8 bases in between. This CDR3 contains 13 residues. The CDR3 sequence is CAISPGDTGELFF. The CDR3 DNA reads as TGTGCCATCAGCCCAGGGGACACCGGGGAGCTGTTTTTT.

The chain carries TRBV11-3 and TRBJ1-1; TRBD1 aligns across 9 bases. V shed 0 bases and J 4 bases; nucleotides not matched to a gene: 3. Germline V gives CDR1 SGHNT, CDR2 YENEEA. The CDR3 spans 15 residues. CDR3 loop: CASSLERDRATEAFF. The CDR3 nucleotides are TGTGCCAGCAGCTTAGAGCGGGACAGGGCCACTGAAGCTTTCTTT.

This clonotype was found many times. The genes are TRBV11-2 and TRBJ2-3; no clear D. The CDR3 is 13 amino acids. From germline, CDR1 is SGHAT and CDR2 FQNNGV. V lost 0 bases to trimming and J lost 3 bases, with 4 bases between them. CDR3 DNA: TGTGCCAGCAGCTTAGATCGGACAGATACGCAGTATTTT. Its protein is CASSLDRTDTQYF.

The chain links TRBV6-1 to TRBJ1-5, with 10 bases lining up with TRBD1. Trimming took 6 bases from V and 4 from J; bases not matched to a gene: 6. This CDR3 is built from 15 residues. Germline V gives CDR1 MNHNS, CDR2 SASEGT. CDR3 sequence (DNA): TGTGCCAGCAGAAGGGACAGGGGATTAAATCAGCCCCAGCATTTT. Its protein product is CASRRDRGLNQPQHF.

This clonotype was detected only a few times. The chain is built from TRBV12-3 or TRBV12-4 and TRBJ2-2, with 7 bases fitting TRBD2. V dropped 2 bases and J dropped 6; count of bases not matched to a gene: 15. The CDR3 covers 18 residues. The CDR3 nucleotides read TGTGCCAGCAGTTTAATCTTTTGGAGCGGGGCACCTCCCGGGGAGCTGTTTTTT. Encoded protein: CASSLIFWSGAPPGELFF.

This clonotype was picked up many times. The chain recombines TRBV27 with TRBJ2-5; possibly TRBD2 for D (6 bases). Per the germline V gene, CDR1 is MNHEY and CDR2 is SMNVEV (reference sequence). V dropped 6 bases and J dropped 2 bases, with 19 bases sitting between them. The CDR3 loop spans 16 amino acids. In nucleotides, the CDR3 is TGTGCCAGCAGACTACTAGCTAGAAAGGCACAAGAGACCCAGTACTTC. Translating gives CASRLLARKAQETQYF.

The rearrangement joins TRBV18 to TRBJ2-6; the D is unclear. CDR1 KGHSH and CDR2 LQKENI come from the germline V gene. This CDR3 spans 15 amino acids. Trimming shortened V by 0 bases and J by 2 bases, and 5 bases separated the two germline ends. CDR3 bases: TGTGCCAGCTCACCACCAGGGACTGGGGCCAACGTCCTGACTTTC. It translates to CASSPPGTGANVLTF.